One sample yielded the 30 T cell receptor beta chains listed below, sequenced in a study of shared clonotypes between healthy human individuals. Sequencing used immunoSEQ multiplex PCR; TCRdb keeps in-frame clones, though not all of them. Among 780,000 or so clones, roughly 72% were seen once, and the ten largest hold around 1.8%. Sequencing was done on a sample of memory CD4+ T cells sorted from blood. Specified subset: CD45RA-negative fraction. These receptors originate from a woman aged 25 to 45 in good health.

This clone occurred a few times. For the CDR3, the DNA is TGTGCCAGCAGTTTTGGTACTATGACGAGCGAGCAGTTCTTC. Its translation: CASSFGTMTSEQFF. The chain couples TRBV27 to TRBJ2-1; D uncertain. The CDR3 covers 14 residues. CDR1 is MNHEY and CDR2 is SMNVEV in the germline V gene (reference sequence). V was clipped by 3 bases and J by 10 bases, with 16 bases between them.

The V call is TRBV18, the J call TRBJ2-7; 8 nucleotides align to TRBD1. The CDR3 loop spans 14 amino acids. Germline CDR1 and CDR2: KGHSH and LQKENI. J lost 0 bases, V lost 8 bases, and 6 bases had no gene match. DNA of the CDR3: TGTGCCAGCGGTCCCGGGACAGGCTCCTACGAGCAGTACTTC. Its translation is CASGPGTGSYEQYF.

The genes are TRBV7-2 and TRBJ2-5; D remains ambiguous. TRBJ2-7 matches the DNA end more closely, so the J call is doubtful. Looked up from germline, CDR1 is SGHTA and CDR2 is FQGNSA. The CDR3 contains 14 residues. The CDR3 protein is CASSLAVRSYEQYF. DNA for the CDR3: TGTGCCAGCAGCTTAGCTGTCAGATCCTACGAGCAGTACTTC.

The rearrangement uses TRBV6-1 and TRBJ1-5, with D unclear. The CDR3 loop spans 14 amino acids. Germline-derived CDR1 and CDR2 are MNHNS and SASEGT. Trimming shortened V by 3 bases and J by 3 bases, and 9 bases separated the two germline ends. DNA of the CDR3: TGTGCCAGCAGTGACGGACGGCACAATCAGCCCCAGCATTTT. It is translated as CASSDGRHNQPQHF.

CDR3 amino acids: CASSLGLSGEQYF. The CDR3 DNA reads TGCGCCAGCAGCTTGGGACTATCGGGCGAGCAGTACTTC. This rearrangement joins TRBV5-1 to TRBJ2-7; D may be TRBD2 (5 bases). The V gene's germline CDR1 is SGHRS and CDR2 YFSETQ. V was pared by 0 bases and J by 6 bases, with 10 bases between. The CDR3 sequence is 13 residues long. The full variable domain, rest sourced from reference TRBV5-1 and TRBJ2-7, is KAGVTQTPRYLIKTRGQQVTLSCSPISGHRSVSWYQQTPGQGLQFLFEYFSETQRNKGNFPGRFSGRQFSNSRSEMNVSTLELGDSALYLCASSLGLSGEQYFGPGTRLTVT.

The chain joins TRBV27 to TRBJ2-3, with D possibly being TRBD1 (6 bases). V was clipped by 4 bases and J by 3 bases, with 11 bases between them. Germline CDR1 MNHEY, CDR2 SMNVEV (reference sequence). CDR3 length: 14 residues. CDR3 amino acids: CASSWLQGTDTQYF. In DNA form, the CDR3 reads TGTGCCAGCAGTTGGTTACAGGGAACAGATACGCAGTATTTT.

This chain uses TRBV5-1 with TRBJ2-1; 9 bases are a match to TRBD2. This CDR3 is built from 15 residues. J lost 7 bases, V lost 5 bases, and 10 bases had no gene match. Germline V gives CDR1 SGHRS, CDR2 YFSETQ. The CDR3 is CASSPEREVVNEQFF. The DNA of the CDR3 is TGCGCCAGCAGTCCAGAGCGGGAGGTGGTTAATGAGCAGTTCTTC.

V and J are TRBV5-1 and TRBJ2-7, with D perhaps matching TRBD1 (5 bases). This CDR3 has 17 amino acids. The V gene lost 3 bases and the J gene lost 0 bases, with 19 bases spanning the gap. Germline CDR1 is SGHRS and CDR2 is YFSETQ. In nucleotides, the CDR3 is TGCGCCAGCAGCTCCGGGTCGTCAAGGGGTTTCTCCTACGAGCAGTACTTC. It is translated as CASSSGSSRGFSYEQYF.

A single count supports this clone. The chain carries TRBV6-1 and TRBJ2-7; 9 bases match TRBD1. CDR3 size: 13 residues. V was clipped by 6 bases and J by 3 bases; unmatched bases: 3. Germline lookup yields CDR1 MNHNS and CDR2 SASEGT. The CDR3 DNA is TGTGCCAGCAGGGGACAGGGTCTCTACGAGCAGTACTTC. It is translated as CASRGQGLYEQYF.

The rearrangement uses TRBV19 and TRBJ2-7; TRBD1 matches 7 bases. CDR3 length: 14 amino acids. Germline CDR1 reads LNHDA; CDR2 reads SQIVND (reference sequence). V lost 5 bases and J lost 6; bases outside the gene matches: 10. CDR3 amino acids: CASSGTQGKGEQYF. The CDR3 DNA sequence: TGTGCCAGTAGTGGGACACAGGGGAAGGGCGAGCAGTACTTC. Looking up the rest from reference TRBV19 and TRBJ2-7 gives the full variable domain: DGGITQSPKYLFRKEGQNVTLSCEQNLNHDAMYWYRQDPGQGLRLIYYSQIVNDFQKGDIAEGYSVSREKKESFPLTVTSAQKNPTAFYLCASSGTQGKGEQYFGPGTRLTVT.

This clone was detected only once. This rearrangement joins TRBV5-6 to TRBJ2-7; perhaps D is TRBD1 or TRBD2 (5 bases each). V lost 4 bases, J lost 3 bases, and 11 bases lay in between. The CDR3 spans 13 residues. Germline lookup yields CDR1 SGHDT and CDR2 YYEEEE. The CDR3, as DNA: TGTGCCAGCAGCCCGGGACGGAGCTACGAGCAGTACTTC. Protein: CASSPGRSYEQYF.

The chain links TRBV4-2 to TRBJ2-1, with TRBD2 matching over 8 bases. Germline lookup yields CDR1 LGHNA and CDR2 YNFKEQ. V lost 1 base, J lost 5 bases, and 7 bases stayed unmatched. The CDR3 has 16 amino acids. CDR3 region: CASSQVGVAGNNEQFF. CDR3 in DNA: TGTGCCAGCAGCCAAGTCGGGGTAGCGGGGAACAATGAGCAGTTCTTC.

The V gene is TRBV28, the J gene TRBJ1-3, with D uncertain. Germline V lookup: CDR1 MDHEN, CDR2 SYDVKM. The CDR3 is made up of 17 amino acids. Trimming pared 3 bases from V and 3 bases from J, leaving 18 bases between. Here the CDR3 reads CASSFRSAGIFGNTIYF. DNA of the CDR3: TGTGCCAGCAGTTTTCGGTCTGCGGGAATTTTTGGAAACACCATATATTTT. The variable domain in full, completed from reference TRBV28 and TRBJ1-3, reads DVKVTQSSRYLVKRTGEKVFLECVQDMDHENMFWYRQDPGLGLRLIYFSYDVKMKEKGDIPEGYSVSREKKERFSLILESASTNQTSMYLCASSFRSAGIFGNTIYFGEGSWLTVV.

The chain uses TRBV7-9 and TRBJ2-7; D not certain. V dropped 4 bases and J dropped 3 bases, with 13 bases sitting between them. Per the germline V gene, CDR1 is SEHNR and CDR2 is FQNEAQ (reference sequence). The CDR3 is 14 residues long. In nucleotides, the CDR3 is TGTGCCAGCAGCTCAAACAGAAACTACTACGAGCAGTACTTC. Residues: CASSSNRNYYEQYF.

The J gene is TRBJ2-5, the V gene TRBV7-7; D may correspond to TRBD1 or TRBD2 (7 bases each). The ends were cut back, 6 bases at V and 7 bases at J, with 15 bases in the middle. Germline lookup yields CDR1 SSHAT and CDR2 FNYEAQ (reference sequence). CDR3 length equals 13 residues. The DNA for the CDR3 is TGTGCCAGCAGTCAAGACAGGGAGGGGACCCAGTACTTC. As protein: CASSQDREGTQYF.

The V and J genes are TRBV23-1 and TRBJ1-3; D is unresolved. TRBV23-1 is an open reading frame whose function is uncertain. This CDR3 contains 15 residues. V was shortened by 1 base and J by 2 bases, with 9 bases between the two germline ends. CDR3 region: CASSQFSGTGNTIYF. The CDR3 nucleotides are TGCGCCAGCAGTCAATTCTCGGGGACTGGAAACACCATATATTTT.

The chain recombines TRBV10-3 with TRBJ1-2; 7 bases line up with TRBD1. The CDR3 runs 14 residues. Per the germline V gene, CDR1 is ENHRY and CDR2 is SYGVKD. The V segment lost 4 bases and the J segment 12 bases; nucleotides outside the gene matches: 14. The CDR3 protein is CAISGGRTGQSNTF. CDR3 bases: TGTGCCATCAGTGGGGGGAGAACGGGACAGTCTAACACCTTC.

This clone turned up a few times. V is TRBV19 and J is TRBJ2-5, with 10 nucleotides matching TRBD1. The length of the CDR3 is 15 residues. Germline V gene data show CDR1 as LNHDA and CDR2 as SQIVND (reference sequence). V shed 5 bases and J 6 bases; nucleotides not matched to a gene: 9. The CDR3 coding sequence is TGTGCCAGTAGTCCTACGACAGGGGGCGCGAAGACCCAGTACTTC. Its protein product is CASSPTTGGAKTQYF. The full variable domain, in which reference TRBV19 and TRBJ2-5 provide the parts outside the CDR3, is DGGITQSPKYLFRKEGQNVTLSCEQNLNHDAMYWYRQDPGQGLRLIYYSQIVNDFQKGDIAEGYSVSREKKESFPLTVTSAQKNPTAFYLCASSPTTGGAKTQYFGPGTRLLVL.

The V call is TRBV4-2, the J call TRBJ2-1; no clear D gene. Per germline, CDR1 LGHNA and CDR2 YNFKEQ. The V end was cut by 4 bases, the J end by 6 bases, with 10 bases between. This CDR3 contains 13 residues. The CDR3 region has the DNA TGTGCCAGCAGCCCAATCGAGGTCAATGAGCAGTTCTTC. It yields the protein CASSPIEVNEQFF.

The chain combines TRBV27 with TRBJ2-7; 12 nucleotides align to TRBD2. The CDR3 has 15 amino acids. The germline V gene has CDR1 MNHEY and CDR2 SMNVEV (reference sequence). V shed 4 bases and J 2 bases; nucleotides not matched to a gene: 3. The CDR3 nucleotides are TGTGCCAGCAGTTCGGGGACTAGCGGGCCCTACGAGCAGTACTTC. This encodes CASSSGTSGPYEQYF.

CDR3 DNA sequence: TGTGCCAGCAGTAACAACAGGGACACAGTCTACGAGCAGTACTTC. Its protein product is CASSNNRDTVYEQYF. This rearrangement joins TRBV6-5 to TRBJ2-7; D is perhaps TRBD1 (6 bases). There are 15 residues in the CDR3. Germline CDR1 reads MNHEY; CDR2 reads SVGAGI. The V gene lost 5 bases and the J gene lost 3 bases, with 17 bases spanning the gap.

The V and J genes are TRBV4-2 and TRBJ1-6, with D possibly matching TRBD1 (5 bases). The germline V gene encodes CDR1 LGHNA and CDR2 YNFKEQ. Trimming left V 1 base short and J 7 bases short, with 11 bases between. This CDR3 is 15 amino acids long. The CDR3 sequence is CASSQVGQGNSPLHF. The CDR3 nucleotides are TGTGCCAGCAGCCAAGTGGGGCAGGGAAATTCACCCCTCCACTTT.

This chain links TRBV6-5 with TRBJ2-1; the match to TRBD2 covers 8 bases. V shed 6 bases and J 6 bases; nucleotides not matched to a gene: 10. Germline V gene data show CDR1 as MNHEY and CDR2 as SVGAGI. This CDR3 has 15 residues. This chain's CDR3 is CASSYTSGELNEQFF. CDR3 nucleotide sequence: TGTGCCAGCAGCTACACTAGCGGAGAACTCAATGAGCAGTTCTTC.

On this clone itself: A clone one base away is much larger, so this may be a read error. Distinct nucleotide sequences in the sample also encode this CDR3. CDR3 nucleotides: TGTGCCAGCTCACCAGGGGGGAATCAGCCCCAGCATTTT. Translation gives CASSPGGNQPQHF. The chain couples TRBV18 to TRBJ1-5; D possibly corresponds to TRBD1 (5 bases). This CDR3 is 13 amino acids long. Germline loops: CDR1 KGHSH, CDR2 LQKENI. Trimming took off 2 bases at V and 4 bases at J, with 6 bases between the two ends.

The rearrangement joins TRBV5-1 to TRBJ2-5, with no clear D. Trimming cost V 5 bases and J 4 bases, with 18 bases left between them. Germline CDR1 and CDR2: SGHRS and YFSETQ. The CDR3 has 15 amino acids. This CDR3 is CASRRSVVRGETQYF. The DNA of the CDR3 is TGCGCCAGCAGAAGGAGCGTTGTTAGAGGAGAGACCCAGTACTTC.

In its sample, this clone was seen a few times. This chain connects TRBV7-9 to TRBJ2-3; D unresolved. Germline CDR1 and CDR2: SEHNR and FQNEAQ (reference sequence). The CDR3 has 11 amino acids. V was clipped by 11 bases and J by 3 bases, with 9 bases between them. The chain's CDR3 is CAPGETDTQYF. CDR3 DNA sequence: TGTGCCCCAGGAGAGACAGATACGCAGTATTTT.

The chain has TRBV7-8 and TRBJ1-5; D is possibly TRBD1 (5 bases). With 0 bases removed from V and 4 bases from J, the gap between germline ends came to 13 bases. In germline, CDR1 is SGHVS, CDR2 FQNEAQ. The CDR3 spans 16 residues. The CDR3 bases are TGTGCCAGCAGCTTAGCCGTTAATGAGGGGAATCAGCCCCAGCATTTT. Translating gives CASSLAVNEGNQPQHF.

The V and J genes are TRBV5-4 and TRBJ2-1; perhaps TRBD1 as D (5 bases). Trimming stripped 1 base from V and 4 bases from J, with 6 bases between. CDR1 SGHNT and CDR2 YYREEE come from the germline V gene (reference sequence). The CDR3 consists of 13 residues. This CDR3 reads CASSLPGYNEQFF. CDR3 nucleotides: TGTGCCAGCAGCTTGCCAGGGTACAATGAGCAGTTCTTC.

About this clone: The same CDR3 also results from other DNA sequences found in this sample. This chain joins TRBV28 and TRBJ1-2; D ambiguous. CDR1 MDHEN and CDR2 SYDVKM come from the germline V gene. Trimming stripped 6 bases from V and 2 bases from J, with 4 bases between. The CDR3 length is 11 residues. CDR3 sequence reads: CASSRNYGYTF. The CDR3 nucleotides are TGTGCCAGCAGCCGAAACTATGGCTACACCTTC.

This clone turned up a few times. This rearrangement joins TRBV14 to TRBJ1-1; D may be TRBD1 (5 bases). Germline V lookup: CDR1 SGHDN, CDR2 FVKESK. Deletions cut 7 bases from V and 4 bases from J, with 13 bases between. The CDR3 runs 13 residues. The CDR3 loop is CASTRMGGTEAFF. CDR3 nucleotide sequence: TGTGCCAGCACCCGGATGGGGGGCACTGAAGCTTTCTTT.